This T cell receptor beta chain was sequenced in a study of T-cell reconstitution after alpha-beta-depleted transplantation in children. Broader study findings: Expanded graft clones, several hundred of them, were reportedly the source of alpha-beta T cells about two months after transplant.

The authors prepared the TCRbeta library with unique molecular identifiers. A single record per CDR3 protein comes from TCRdb applying MiXCR to the PCR reads. The sample has around 960,000 distinct CDR3 sequences; roughly 29% are singletons. J lost 7 bases, V lost 0 bases, and 4 bases had no gene match. This CDR3 region has 15 residues. Per the germline V gene, CDR1 is DFQATT and CDR2 is SNEGSKA (reference sequence). With respect to this clonotype: Its specificity is not known.

J is TRBJ2-1 and V is TRBV20-1; 12 positions agree with TRBD1. The input for sequencing was PBMCs, mostly from graft donor cells, taken 360 days after TCRalphabeta/CD19-depleted stem cell transplant. The receptor's source is a boy in the first two years of life who had a stem cell transplant for SCID, so the T cells may come from the graft donor. The DNA for the CDR3 is TGCAGTGCTAGAGATCGGGACAGGGGGCGGAATGAGCAGTTCTTC. It is translated as CSARDRDRGRNEQFF.